This TCR beta chain was identified during a study of T cell responses to AZD1222 COVID-19 vaccine. General study results and limits: The donor group comprised mostly white British people and more females; the analysis possibly underestimated clonal diversity. CD4 TCRs associated with vaccination spanned spike, dominating at 160-218 and 743-854. Repertoire samples came only from after the peak T cell response.

About this clone: Its antigen is undetermined.

V lost 0 bases and J 0 bases, leaving 16 bases between the germline ends. Germline V gene data show CDR1 as SGDLS and CDR2 as YYNGEE. The CDR3 sequence is 18 residues long. Profiling relied on immunoSEQ multiplex PCR, and the TCRdb table lists in-frame clones only, not all of them. The sample records roughly 92,000 clones, about 88% being singletons. This TCR derives from an adult who received the AZD1222 COVID-19 vaccine. V gene TRBV9 combines with J gene TRBJ1-5; D is ambiguous. The sequencing here drew on peripheral blood, taken 28 days after the second AZD1222 dose. The DNA for the CDR3 is TGTGCCAGCAGCGTAGCGGTGAGGTGGGGTGGTAGCAATCAGCCCCAGCATTTT. This codes for CASSVAVRWGGSNQPQHF.